These 2 T cell receptor beta chains came from one sample sequenced in a study of T cell responses to AZD1222 COVID-19 vaccine. Clones were read by immunoSEQ multiplex PCR, and TCRdb kept only the in-frame ones, dropping some. Of some 130,000 clones listed, around 90% were seen once; the top ten hold around 1%. Source: peripheral blood, taken 28 days after the second AZD1222 dose. All receptors come from an adult who received the AZD1222 COVID-19 vaccine.

This rearrangement joins TRBV5-6 to TRBJ1-1; 7 positions match TRBD1. Germline V CDR1 and CDR2: SGHDT, YYEEEE. The CDR3 extends over 13 amino acids. V lost 1 base to trimming and J lost 4 bases; unmatched junction nucleotides: 1. The CDR3 bases are TGTGCCAGCAGCTTGTCAGGGGGCACTGAAGCTTTCTTT. Its translation: CASSLSGGTEAFF.

The rearrangement links TRBV27 to TRBJ1-2; 9 positions match TRBD1. V dropped 4 bases and J dropped 3; count of bases not matched to a gene: 3. The CDR3 has 14 residues. From germline, CDR1 is MNHEY and CDR2 SMNVEV (reference sequence). CDR3 in DNA: TGTGCCAGCAGTTCCCGGACAGGGGACTATGGCTACACCTTC. Protein sequence: CASSSRTGDYGYTF.